This T cell receptor beta chain comes out of a study of T cell repertoires in cytomegalovirus infection. Across the study: Indicated by public TCR beta signatures were CMV infection and matching HLA type.

The CDR3 extends over 13 amino acids. Trimming removed 6 bases from V and 10 bases from J; junction bases left unmatched: 11. From germline, CDR1 is DFQATT and CDR2 SNEGSKA (reference sequence). TCRdb re-called the reads with MiXCR, one entry per CDR3 protein. Of 250,000 to 350,000 distinct CDR3 sequences in the sample, more than 20% were seen once. This clonotype showed up just a few times. The chain recombines TRBV20-1 with TRBJ2-1; 8 bases match TRBD2. The sample was PBMCs. The sequence was collected from a human donor in good health (CMV status not recorded). Some clones in this sample may be carry-over from other donors' samples. CDR3 nucleotide sequence: TGCAGTGCACGACTAGCGTCTGGTCGGGAGCAGTTCTTC. Translating gives CSARLASGREQFF.